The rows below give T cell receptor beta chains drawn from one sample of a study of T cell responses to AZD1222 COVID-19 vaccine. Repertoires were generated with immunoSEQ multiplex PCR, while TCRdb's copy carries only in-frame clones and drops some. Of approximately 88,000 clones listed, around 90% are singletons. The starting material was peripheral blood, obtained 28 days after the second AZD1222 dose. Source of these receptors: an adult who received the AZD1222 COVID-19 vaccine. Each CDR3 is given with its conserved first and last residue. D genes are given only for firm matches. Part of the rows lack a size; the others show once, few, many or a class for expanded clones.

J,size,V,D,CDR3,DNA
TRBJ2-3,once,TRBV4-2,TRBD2,CASSQEGPSGGARDTQYF,TGTGCCAGCAGCCAAGAAGGTCCGAGCGGGGGGGCCAGAGATACGCAGTATTTT
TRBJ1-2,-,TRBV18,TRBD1,CASSATRDRANYGYTF,TGTGCCAGCTCAGCTACCCGGGACAGGGCTAACTATGGCTACACCTTC
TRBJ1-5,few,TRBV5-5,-,CASSPRPENSYINQPQHF,TGTGCCAGCAGCCCTCGACCGGAAAACAGTTATATCAATCAGCCCCAGCATTTT
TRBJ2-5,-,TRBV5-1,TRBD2,CASSLGGEVRETQYF,TGCGCCAGCAGCCTCGGGGGGGAGGTTCGAGAGACCCAGTACTTC
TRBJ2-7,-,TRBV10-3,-,CAISDPGGRGGYEQYF,TGTGCCATCAGTGACCCCGGTGGCAGGGGAGGCTACGAGCAGTACTTC
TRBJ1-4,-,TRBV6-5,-,CASSWISPSNEKLFF,TGTGCCAGCAGTTGGATAAGTCCATCTAATGAAAAACTGTTTTTT
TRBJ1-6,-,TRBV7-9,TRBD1,CAFTGTGNSPLHF,TGTGCCTTCACCGGGACAGGGAATTCACCCCTCCACTTT
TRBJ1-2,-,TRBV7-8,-,CASRGGLTTYNYGYTF,TGTGCCAGCAGGGGGGGACTGACTACATATAACTATGGCTACACCTTC
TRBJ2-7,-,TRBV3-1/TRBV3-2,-,CASSQESGSYYSYEQYF,TGTGCCAGCAGCCAAGAATCAGGATCTTACTACTCCTACGAGCAGTACTTC
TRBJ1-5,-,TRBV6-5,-,CASKWEHTSNQPQHF,TGTGCCAGCAAGTGGGAACACACTAGCAATCAGCCCCAGCATTTT
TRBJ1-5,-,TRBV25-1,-,CASSRGDYQPQHF,TGTGCCAGCAGTCGGGGCGACTATCAGCCCCAGCATTTT
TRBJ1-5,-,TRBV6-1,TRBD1,CASSAPIGTASNQPQHF,TGTGCCAGCAGTGCCCCCATAGGGACAGCAAGCAATCAGCCCCAGCATTTT
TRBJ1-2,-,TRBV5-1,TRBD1,CASSFALRTGASNYGYTF,TGCGCCAGCAGCTTTGCCCTCCGGACAGGTGCGTCTAACTATGGCTACACCTTC
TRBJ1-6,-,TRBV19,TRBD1,CASRNAGGSQNSPLHF,TGTGCCAGTAGAAACGCAGGGGGCTCTCAGAATTCACCCCTCCACTTT
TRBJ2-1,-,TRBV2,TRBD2,CASSGQVGLAGGWEQFF,TGTGCCAGCAGCGGGCAAGTAGGACTAGCGGGGGGATGGGAGCAGTTCTTC
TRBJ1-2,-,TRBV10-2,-,CASIRANYGYTF,TGCGCCAGCATCAGGGCTAACTATGGCTACACCTTC
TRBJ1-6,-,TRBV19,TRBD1,CASSNLQGSSYNSPLHF,TGTGCCAGTAGTAACTTACAGGGGAGCTCCTATAATTCACCCCTCCACTTT
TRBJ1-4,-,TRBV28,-,CASSPPGEGINEKLFF,TGTGCCAGCAGTCCTCCCGGTGAAGGGATAAATGAAAAACTGTTTTTT
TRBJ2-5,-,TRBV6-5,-,CASSSQETQYF,TGTGCCAGCAGCTCACAGGAGACCCAGTACTTC
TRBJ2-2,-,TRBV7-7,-,CASSPHPGGRGGELFF,TGTGCCAGCAGCCCCCACCCGGGGGGCCGGGGCGGGGAGCTGTTTTTT
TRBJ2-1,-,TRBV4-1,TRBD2,CASSSRTSRRREQFF,TGCGCCAGCAGCTCCCGGACTAGTCGGAGGCGCGAGCAGTTCTTC
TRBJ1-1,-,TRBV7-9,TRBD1,CASSRTGDRTFF,TGTGCCAGCAGCAGGACAGGGGATAGGACTTTCTTT
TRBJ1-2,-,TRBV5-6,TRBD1,CASSSTGAYGYTF,TGTGCCAGCAGCTCCACAGGGGCCTATGGCTACACCTTC
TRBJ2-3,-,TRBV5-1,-,CASSFYEGSTDTQYF,TGCGCCAGCAGCTTTTATGAGGGAAGCACAGATACGCAGTATTTT
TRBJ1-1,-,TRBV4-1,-,CASSHREGRNTEAFF,TGCGCCAGCAGCCACCGGGAAGGCAGGAACACTGAAGCTTTCTTT
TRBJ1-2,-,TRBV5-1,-,CASSLTASRDYTF,TGCGCCAGCAGTTTGACAGCTTCGAGGGACTACACCTTC
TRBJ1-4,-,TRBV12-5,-,CASGLGDTSNEKLFF,TGTGCTAGTGGTTTGGGGGACACTTCGAATGAAAAACTGTTTTTT
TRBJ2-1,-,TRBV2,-,CASSEGLDYFNEQFF,TGTGCCAGCAGTGAAGGGTTGGACTACTTCAATGAGCAGTTCTTC
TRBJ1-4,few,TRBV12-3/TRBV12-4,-,CASSRDGGEKLFF,TGTGCCAGCAGCCGGGACGGTGGGGAAAAACTGTTTTTT
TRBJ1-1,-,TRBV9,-,CASSEQGAVVNTEAFF,TGTGCCAGCAGTGAACAGGGTGCGGTCGTGAACACTGAAGCTTTCTTT
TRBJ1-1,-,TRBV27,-,CASSLFPGNTEAFF,TGTGCCAGCAGTTTATTCCCCGGGAACACTGAAGCTTTCTTT
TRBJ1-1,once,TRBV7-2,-,CASSATVSSTEAFF,TGTGCCAGCAGCGCCACAGTCTCGAGCACTGAAGCTTTCTTT
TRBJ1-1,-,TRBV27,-,CASSLRGRETEAFF,TGTGCCAGCAGTTTAAGGGGAAGGGAGACTGAAGCTTTCTTT
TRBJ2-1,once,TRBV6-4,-,CASSDSEVRGEQFF,TGTGCCAGCAGTGACTCAGAAGTGCGGGGTGAGCAGTTCTTC
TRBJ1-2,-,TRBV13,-,CASSSQGLWGYTF,TGTGCCAGCAGCTCACAGGGTTTGTGGGGCTACACCTTC
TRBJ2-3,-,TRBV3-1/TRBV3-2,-,CASSQGAELSTDTQYF,TGTGCCAGCAGCCAAGGGGCAGAACTAAGCACAGATACGCAGTATTTT
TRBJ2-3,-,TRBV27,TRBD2,CASSSLAGGADTQYF,TGTGCCAGCAGTTCCCTAGCGGGGGGGGCAGATACGCAGTATTTT
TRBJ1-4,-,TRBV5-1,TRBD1,CASSLGASGGKEKLFF,TGCGCCAGCAGCTTGGGAGCGTCAGGGGGGAAAGAAAAACTGTTTTTT
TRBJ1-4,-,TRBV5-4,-,CASSLKGGNEKLFF,TGTGCCAGCAGCTTGAAGGGGGGCAATGAAAAACTGTTTTTT
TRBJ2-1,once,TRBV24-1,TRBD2,CATSDSEGGLAGRINEQFF,TGTGCCACCAGTGACTCTGAAGGGGGGCTAGCGGGCAGAATCAATGAGCAGTTCTTC